Reported below is one T cell receptor beta chain. Its specific antigen is unknown. No clone much larger than this one lies a single base away; base qualities are absent. The sample originates from a study of blood T cell repertoires in COVID-19 (dated by TCRdb to about 2020). Turning to the overall study: The collaborator samples originated in the United States, Italy and Spain and spanned the acute and convalescent phases of COVID-19. The prospective study material was composed of cDNA or gDNA derived from T cells, B-cell-depleted T cells, or PBMCs. Subjects who had been exposed to COVID-19, were actively infected with it, or had recovered from it provided the deeply sampled blood TCRbeta repertoires that made up the dataset. The repertoires were made available in a free public database intended to serve as a resource for research on the immune response to SARS-CoV-2. The samples were drawn from two sources: the first 160 participants of the ongoing ImmuneRACE study, and 1,254 subjects contributed by 6 global collaborators. Nearly every sample came with metadata listing a de-identified subject ID, COVID-19 status, age in years and sex. Where available, HLA class I and class II types were taken from metadata supplied by the sample provider and were not determined by assay-based typing. General findings and caveats noted by the study authors: The quantity of clinical and demographic metadata differed by source and by participant and was supplied without curation.

Participants in the prospective study were enrolled through a virtual design, were aged 18 to 89 years, and lived in some 24 United States geographic areas. In the prospective study, participants were assigned to cohorts based on the clinical history participants reported in a screening survey and a study questionnaire. Recovered participants in ImmuneRACE Cohort 3 were defined by two consecutive negative NP/OP PCR tests, clearance by a healthcare professional, or resolution of symptoms. In the prospective study, whole blood, serum and a nasopharyngeal or oropharyngeal swab were collected from each participant by mobile phlebotomists. Prospective study participants could optionally give additional blood draws and questionnaires over an approximately 2-month period. Before DNA extraction, prospective study blood samples were shipped either frozen or at room temperature. TCRbeta CDR3 regions were amplified from genomic DNA by means of the immunoSEQ Assay, a bias-controlled multiplex PCR. Under the source paper's analysis protocol: The number of nucleated cells in each sample was estimated from the amplification of reference gene primers within the assay. To quantify the absolute abundance of each unique TCRbeta CDR3 rearrangement, sequence reads were collapsed and filtered. For each sample, productive Simpson clonality was calculated by taking the square root of Simpson's diversity index across productive rearrangements. In its TCRdb copy, this immuneACCESS table keeps in-frame sequences only and misses some clones. Where compared with another copy, unresolved V genes explain less than half of these, and the others have no known cause. The V and J calls and clone size are taken from that table; D and trimming were inferred from the DNA. Recorded for this sample are some 490,000 clones; less than 90% of them occurred a single time. The biggest ten clones account for just over 8% of the sample.

Taken from the germline V gene, the CDR1 and CDR2 loops are MNHEY and SVGAGI. From the cysteine through the phenylalanine, the CDR3 covers 13 amino acids. CDR3 DNA only is kept here, 39 bases in frame from base 1. V sheds 8 bases and J sheds 6 bases, leaving 14 bases between their ends. The source is an older woman who had recovered from COVID-19. Recombination connected TRBV6-5 to TRBJ2-1, and perhaps TRBD2 as D gene, on 7 matching bases. The sequenced sample was PBMCs or T cells enriched from blood (not recorded which). CDR3 reads: CASGGALSNEQFF. The sequenced DNA: TGTGCCAGCGGGGGGGCGTTGTCCAATGAGCAGTTCTTC.